These T cell receptor beta chains were read from a single sample in a study of CD8+ T cells in alopecia areata. The repertoire was sequenced with immunoSEQ multiplex PCR; TCRdb's copy has only in-frame clones and lacks some. The sample contains around 100,000 clones, around 44% of which appear only once. This specimen consisted of CD8+ T cells sorted from blood, obtained at week 24, from a patient treated with tofacitinib. The source is a human donor with alopecia areata. The conserved cysteine and the conserved F or W are not part of the CDR3 here. D genes are given only for firm matches.

j_gene,d_gene,v_gene,CDR3aa
TRBJ2-5,NA,TRBV7-9,ASSPPLAETQY
TRBJ1-5,NA,TRBV4-3,ASSQDRYSNQPQH
TRBJ2-7,NA,TRBV7-6,ASSPSRGYPYEQY
TRBJ2-7,TRBD1,TRBV9,ASSATRQGGLYEQY
TRBJ2-1,NA,TRBV30,AWSFDEQF
TRBJ2-1,TRBD1,TRBV23-1,ASSRDRGHNEQF
TRBJ2-4,TRBD2,TRBV7-9,ASSPGGSARVQNIQY
TRBJ1-1,TRBD1,TRBV15,ATRRDRGSPEAF
TRBJ2-7,TRBD1,TRBV5-1,ASSFGTGGYEQY
TRBJ2-1,TRBD2,TRBV27,ASSRSGRVTEQF
TRBJ1-1,TRBD1,TRBV27,ASRRGLGTEAF
TRBJ2-1,TRBD2,TRBV2,ASSGLAGGNEQF
TRBJ2-5,NA,TRBV6-1,ASSFGLGGGEQY
TRBJ2-7,NA,TRBV7-9,ASSPTRSYEQY
TRBJ2-1,TRBD2,TRBV7-9,ASSLASGRVHEQF
TRBJ2-2,NA,TRBV4-1,ASSQVWTDTGELF
TRBJ2-1,TRBD2,TRBV9,ASSAGTNLF
TRBJ2-3,NA,TRBV9,ASSVYGITDTQY
TRBJ2-5,NA,TRBV6-6,ATTYGGGTGETQY
TRBJ2-2,NA,TRBV19,ASAPGSGNTGELF
TRBJ2-5,TRBD2,TRBV11-2,ASSSSTGTKETQY
TRBJ1-1,NA,TRBV4-1,ASSQVENTEAF
TRBJ2-2,NA,TRBV6-5,ASSYRENTGELF
TRBJ1-5,TRBD1,TRBV4-1,ASSQGIGQDRHQPQH
TRBJ2-4,TRBD2,TRBV15,ATSRDRGTTNIQY
TRBJ2-7,NA,TRBV27,ASSLRDTLEQY
TRBJ2-3,NA,TRBV27,ASRPGTSTDTQY
TRBJ2-1,TRBD2,TRBV7-3,ASSVGLGPLYNEQF
TRBJ1-5,NA,TRBV28,ASSSTYWQVGRDQPQH
TRBJ2-5,TRBD2,TRBV4-1,ASSRPPGLKAEGREETQY
TRBJ2-7,TRBD1,TRBV7-2,ASSHDRGLYEQY
TRBJ1-1,NA,TRBV9,ASSVVQVPGGTEAF
TRBJ2-2,TRBD1,TRBV7-8,ASSRLGTGSTGELF
TRBJ1-2,TRBD1,TRBV7-9,ASSPSDRSNGYT
TRBJ2-2,NA,TRBV9,ASSSQREDTGELF
TRBJ2-7,NA,TRBV7-3,ASSRAPGTNYEQY
TRBJ1-2,NA,TRBV6-1,ASSHSANYGYT
TRBJ1-2,NA,TRBV29-1,SVVPPKGYGYT
TRBJ2-7,NA,TRBV25-1,ASGDGANDEQY
TRBJ2-7,NA,TRBV5-1,ASSQQPYGTQNYEQY
TRBJ2-1,NA,TRBV6-4,ASSDYLFNEQF
TRBJ2-7,TRBD1,TRBV28,ASAGDSISYEQY
TRBJ2-3,TRBD2,TRBV7-6,ASTRGDSTDTQY
TRBJ2-7,TRBD2,TRBV5-1,ASSLGSGSSYEQY
NA,TRBD1,TRBV27,ASSFPGQGLYEQY